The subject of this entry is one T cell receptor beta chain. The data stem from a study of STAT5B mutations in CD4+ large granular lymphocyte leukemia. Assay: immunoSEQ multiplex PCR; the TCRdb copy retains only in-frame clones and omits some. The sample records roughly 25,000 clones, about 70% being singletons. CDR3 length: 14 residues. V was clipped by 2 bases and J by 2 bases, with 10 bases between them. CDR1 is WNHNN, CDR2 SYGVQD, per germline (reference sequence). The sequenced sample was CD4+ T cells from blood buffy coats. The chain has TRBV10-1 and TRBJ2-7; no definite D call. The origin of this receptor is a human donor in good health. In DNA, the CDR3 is TGCGCCAGCAGTGAGGGGCAGGTTCCCTACGAGCAGTACTTC. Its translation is CASSEGQVPYEQYF.